This TCR beta chain was obtained from a study of blood T cell repertoires in COVID-19. The repertoire was sequenced with immunoSEQ multiplex PCR; TCRdb's copy has only in-frame clones and lacks some. Among around 250,000 clones, 84% were seen once, and the ten largest hold approximately 9%. This CDR3 region has 14 residues. This clone was seen just once. This receptor was obtained from a human donor in a cohort sampled during active COVID-19. The sequencing sample was made of peripheral blood. The chain is built from TRBV21-1 and TRBJ2-1; the DNA was not compared with TRBD1, the D call given in the table. TRBV21-1 is reported as a pseudogene. The DNA of the CDR3 is TGTGCCAGCACCTGGGCTAAAATATACAATGAGCAGTTCTTC. It translates to CASTWAKIYNEQFF.